These 29 T cell receptor beta chains were sequenced from one sample in a study of CD8+ T cells in alopecia areata (dated by TCRdb to the late 2010s). Explained via the paper, the treatment or condition label denotes: oral pan-JAK inhibitor, 5-10 mg twice daily. The protocol used for the library was the immunoSEQ multiplex PCR assay. RNA was extracted from all samples and reverse transcribed into cDNA, which served as template for TCR sequencing. TCRdb stores this immuneACCESS table with in-frame sequences only. Part of the clones is absent; in the studies checked, under half of the shortfall reflects unresolved V genes, and no reason is known for the rest. Present in this sample are 200,000 to 250,000 clones, under 70% of which were seen just once. The ten largest clones add up to about 1.2% of the sample. The sample here was CD4+ T cells sorted from blood, taken at approximately week 42, from a patient treated with tofacitinib. The receptors derive from a human donor with alopecia areata.

This clone showed up just a few times. The J gene is TRBJ2-3, the V gene TRBV29-1, with 9 bases identical to TRBD2. From germline, CDR1 is SQVTM and CDR2 ANQGSEA. The CDR3 loop spans 14 amino acids. The J segment lost 2 bases and the V segment lost 8 bases, leaving 8 bases of the junction unmatched. The CDR3 DNA reads TGCAGCTCTGGAGCGGGGGGACCCACAGATACGCAGTATTTT. The encoded protein is CSSGAGGPTDTQYF.

The chain employs TRBV7-9 and TRBJ2-7; weak D call: TRBD1 (6 bases). Germline CDR1 and CDR2: SEHNR and FQNEAQ (reference sequence). This CDR3 spans 12 amino acids. Between the trimmed V and J ends, which lost 5 bases and 6 bases, there was a span of 11 bases. DNA of the CDR3: TGTGCCAGCAGCGAACAGGGTTTCGAGCAGTACTTC. It encodes CASSEQGFEQYF. Together with reference TRBV7-9 and TRBJ2-7, the CDR3 gives the full variable domain: DTGVSQNPRHKITKRGQNVTFRCDPISEHNRLYWYRQTLGQGPEFLTYFQNEAQLEKSRLLSDRFSAERPKGSFSTLEIQRTEQGDSAMYLCASSEQGFEQYFGPGTRLTVT.

This sequence joins TRBV29-1 and TRBJ1-6, with 7 bases matching TRBD1. V shed 5 bases, J shed 9 bases, and the junction held 7 bases outside the gene matches. This CDR3 has 13 residues. Looked up from germline, CDR1 is SQVTM and CDR2 is ANQGSEA. The CDR3: CSVQQGSSSPLHF. DNA of the CDR3: TGCAGCGTTCAACAGGGGAGCAGTTCACCCCTCCACTTT.

The chain recombines TRBV11-3 with TRBJ2-5; possibly TRBD1 or TRBD2 for D (5 bases each). This CDR3 is 16 amino acids long. Trimming took 1 base from V and 3 from J, leaving 15 bases between them. Germline-derived CDR1 and CDR2 are SGHNT and YENEEA. The chain's CDR3 is CASSLGGTLPEETQYF. For the CDR3, the DNA is TGTGCCAGCAGCTTAGGGGGGACCCTCCCTGAAGAGACCCAGTACTTC. The full variable domain, rest sourced from reference TRBV11-3 and TRBJ2-5, is EAGVVQSPRYKIIEKKQPVAFWCNPISGHNTLYWYLQNLGQGPELLIRYENEEAVDDSQLPKDRFSAERLKGVDSTLKIQPAELGDSAVYLCASSLGGTLPEETQYFGPGTRLLVL.

The table lists this clone with a count of one. The CDR3 DNA is TGCGCCAGCAGCCAAGATGTTTGGTCGGGGATCAGCTATGGCTACACCTTC. Its protein is CASSQDVWSGISYGYTF. V is TRBV4-3 and J is TRBJ1-2; no definite D call. The germline CDR1 and CDR2 sequences are LGHNA and YSLEER. V was clipped by 0 bases and J by 4 bases, with 18 bases between them. CDR3 length: 17 residues.

A remark on this clone: Other DNA sequences in the sample encode the same CDR3. The chain carries TRBV30 and TRBJ1-1; the D gene is possibly TRBD1 (6 bases). The CDR3 sequence is 12 residues long. V was shortened by 3 bases and J by 1 base, with 6 bases between the two germline ends. CDR1 is GTSNPN and CDR2 is SVGIG in the germline V gene (reference sequence). The chain's CDR3 is CAWRQGNTEAFF. The CDR3 DNA is TGTGCCTGGAGACAGGGGAACACTGAAGCTTTCTTT.

In DNA, the CDR3 is TGCGCCAGCAGTTTGCCCTCTGGAAACACCATATATTTT. This sequence encodes CASSLPSGNTIYF. The chain links TRBV5-1 to TRBJ1-3; D call uncertain. Trimming shortened V by 5 bases and J by 0 bases, and 6 bases separated the two germline ends. Germline V gene data show CDR1 as SGHRS and CDR2 as YFSETQ. This CDR3 has 13 amino acids.

The rearrangement uses TRBV5-1 and TRBJ2-3, with a weak D call TRBD1 (6 bases). The CDR3 sequence is 15 residues long. Germline V CDR1 and CDR2: SGHRS, YFSETQ. Trimming stripped 3 bases from V and 0 bases from J, with 11 bases between. The CDR3 is CASSYRQASTDTQYF. The DNA for the CDR3 is TGCGCCAGCAGCTACAGACAGGCTAGCACAGATACGCAGTATTTT.

This clone was detected a few times. The chain joins TRBV30 to TRBJ1-2; D might be TRBD1 (5 bases). V was shortened by 1 base and J by 7 bases, with 13 bases between the two germline ends. Germline V gene lookup returns CDR1 GTSNPN and CDR2 SVGIG (reference sequence). The CDR3 is made up of 13 amino acids. The CDR3 sequence: CAWSDSAQGGYTF. The CDR3 DNA reads as TGTGCCTGGAGTGATAGTGCCCAGGGTGGCTACACCTTC.

Details on this clone: Other DNA sequences within the sample encode an identical CDR3. The V gene is TRBV13, the J gene TRBJ2-7, with 7 bases aligning to TRBD1. From germline, CDR1 is PRHDT and CDR2 FYEKMQ (reference sequence). The V segment lost 5 bases and the J segment 6 bases; nucleotides outside the gene matches: 7. The CDR3 is made up of 13 amino acids. CDR3 protein: CASSSDRAREQYF. Here the CDR3 DNA reads TGTGCCAGCAGCAGCGACAGGGCCCGCGAGCAGTACTTC.

The gene calls are TRBV11-2 and TRBJ2-3; D unclear. The CDR3 totals 12 residues. Germline values: CDR1 SGHAT, CDR2 FQNNGV. Deletions cut 5 bases from V and 5 bases from J, with 8 bases between. This CDR3 is CASSPSRDTQYF. CDR3 sequence (DNA): TGTGCCAGCAGCCCCTCCAGAGATACGCAGTATTTT.

The rearrangement links TRBV29-1 to TRBJ2-1; D gene unclear. V was clipped by 4 bases and J by 8 bases, with 12 bases between them. This CDR3 contains 12 residues. Germline-derived CDR1 and CDR2 are SQVTM and ANQGSEA. The CDR3 nucleotides are TGCAGCGTTGGGGGTCTAATCGATGAGCAGTTCTTC. Protein sequence: CSVGGLIDEQFF.

This clone showed up just once. CDR3 protein: CASSGGGNEKLFF. The DNA for the CDR3 is TGTGCCAGCAGTGGCGGTGGTAATGAAAAACTGTTTTTT. V is TRBV2 and J is TRBJ1-4; unclear D gene. The germline CDR1 and CDR2 sequences are SNHLY and FYNNEI. V lost 4 bases and J lost 4, with 7 bases in between. The CDR3 runs 13 residues. Full variable domain (rest looked up from reference TRBV2 and TRBJ1-4): EPEVTQTPSHQVTQMGQEVILRCVPISNHLYFYWYRQILGQKVEFLVSFYNNEISEKSEIFDDQFSVERPDGSNFTLKIRSTKLEDSAMYFCASSGGGNEKLFFGSGTQLSVL.

This chain uses TRBV11-2 with TRBJ2-3, with D tentatively TRBD2 (6 bases). Trimming removed 5 bases at V and 5 bases at J, with 14 bases between. CDR1 and CDR2 (germline): SGHAT, FQNNGV. The CDR3 is made up of 14 amino acids. The CDR3 region is CASSPGTFQDTQYF. The CDR3 region has the DNA TGTGCCAGCAGCCCGGGGACTTTTCAAGATACGCAGTATTTT.

The chain has TRBV5-1 and TRBJ2-2, with D possibly TRBD2 on 7 matching bases. Germline assignment: CDR1 SGHRS and CDR2 YFSETQ. The V and J ends lost 2 bases and 5 bases respectively, with 19 bases between them. CDR3 size: 17 residues. CDR3 protein: CASSFGGGGTGTGELFF. For the CDR3, the DNA is TGCGCCAGCAGCTTCGGTGGCGGGGGCACCGGGACCGGGGAGCTGTTTTTT.

On this clone itself: A read error may produce the germline difference seen at one junction end. V usage is TRBV5-5 and J usage is TRBJ1-4; the match to TRBD1 covers 7 bases. CDR1 is SGHKS, CDR2 YYEKEE, per germline (reference sequence). The CDR3 loop spans 16 amino acids. The CDR3 reads CASSQADRATNEKLFF. Written as DNA, the CDR3 is TGCGCCAGCAGCCAGGCCGACAGGGCAACTAATGAAAAACTGTTTTTT.

The chain recombines TRBV11-2 with TRBJ2-5, with D perhaps TRBD1 (6 bases). The CDR3 is made up of 14 amino acids. V was cut by 0 bases and J by 7 bases, with 12 bases left in between. Germline CDR1 SGHAT, CDR2 FQNNGV. CDR3 bases: TGTGCCAGCAGCTTAGACAGGGGCATGGGGACCCAGTACTTC. It encodes CASSLDRGMGTQYF.

This chain links TRBV29-1 with TRBJ2-1; D uncertain. The CDR3 runs 13 residues. Germline CDR1 and CDR2: SQVTM and ANQGSEA. Trimming cost V 7 bases and J 0 bases, with 10 bases left between them. The CDR3 DNA is TGCAGCGCCCGCGGCCTCTCCTACAATGAGCAGTTCTTC. Amino acids: CSARGLSYNEQFF.

This clone was seen more than once but under ten times. The genes are TRBV19 and TRBJ2-1, with TRBD2 matching over 9 bases. From germline, CDR1 is LNHDA and CDR2 SQIVND (reference sequence). This CDR3 contains 14 residues. After removal of 2 bases from V and 9 bases from J, the junction contained 5 bases not matched to a gene. The CDR3 DNA is TGTGCCAGTAGTATATTGGCGGGGGGGCGTGAGCAGTTCTTC. Protein product: CASSILAGGREQFF.

The table lists this clone with a few counts. The rearrangement joins TRBV10-3 to TRBJ1-3; possible D gene TRBD1, 5 bases. V dropped 4 bases and J dropped 0 bases, with 10 bases sitting between them. The CDR3 totals 15 residues. Germline V gene sequence: CDR1 ENHRY, CDR2 SYGVKD. The CDR3 is CAISGRQFSGNTIYF. DNA for the CDR3: TGTGCCATCAGTGGCCGACAGTTCTCTGGAAACACCATATATTTT.

Of note for this clone: The sample holds other DNA sequences that translate to the same CDR3. CDR3 loop: CASSVGPGGNQPQHF. The CDR3 bases are TGTGCCAGCAGCGTAGGGCCAGGCGGCAATCAGCCCCAGCATTTT. The chain carries TRBV9 and TRBJ1-5; no clear D gene. Germline CDR1 is SGDLS and CDR2 is YYNGEE. This CDR3 comprises 15 residues. Trimming took 0 bases from V and 2 from J, leaving 9 bases between them. The complete variable domain, with remaining parts taken from reference TRBV9 and TRBJ1-5, reads DSGVTQTPKHLITATGQRVTLRCSPRSGDLSVYWYQQSLDQGLQFLIQYYNGEERAKGNILERFSAQQFPDLHSELNLSSLELGDSALYFCASSVGPGGNQPQHFGDGTRLSIL.

The V call is TRBV30, the J call TRBJ2-1; D perhaps matches TRBD1 (6 bases). CDR1 and CDR2 from the germline V gene are GTSNPN and SVGIG (reference sequence). This CDR3 is 16 amino acids long. Between the trimmed V and J ends, which lost 2 bases and 2 bases, there was a span of 16 bases. In DNA form, the CDR3 reads TGTGCCTGGAGTAGGGCCCAGGGGTTGGCCTACAATGAGCAGTTCTTC. Its translation is CAWSRAQGLAYNEQFF.

The J gene is TRBJ1-1, the V gene TRBV18; a possible D gene is TRBD1 (6 bases). CDR3 size: 14 residues. Germline values: CDR1 KGHSH, CDR2 LQKENI. V lost 3 bases, J lost 1 base, and 9 bases lay in between. DNA of the CDR3: TGTGCCAGCTCACCGAAGGGGGGGAACACTGAAGCTTTCTTT. This gives the protein CASSPKGGNTEAFF.

This clone has more than one count but fewer than ten. The chain employs TRBV6-5 and TRBJ2-6; no firm D call. CDR1 and CDR2 from the germline V gene are MNHEY and SVGAGI. Trimming removed 5 bases at V and 4 bases at J, with 6 bases between. This CDR3 has 13 residues. CDR3 DNA: TGTGCCAGCAGTGTACAGGGGGCCAACGTCCTGACTTTC. As protein: CASSVQGANVLTF.

The chain couples TRBV2 to TRBJ2-7; 10 positions match TRBD1. The germline CDR1 and CDR2 sequences are SNHLY and FYNNEI. V gave up 7 bases and J gave up 2 bases; unmatched junction bases: 5. The CDR3 is 14 amino acids. This chain's CDR3 is CASTRTGGAYEQYF. The CDR3 nucleotides read TGTGCCAGCACCAGGACAGGGGGGGCCTACGAGCAGTACTTC.

In DNA, the CDR3 is TGTGCCAGCAGTCGAGGGGTTATGGAGGGGACGGGCGAGCAGTACTTC. Amino acid sequence: CASSRGVMEGTGEQYF. V gene TRBV2 combines with J gene TRBJ2-7; D perhaps matches TRBD2 (6 bases). V lost 5 bases to trimming and J lost 6 bases, with 23 bases between them. The CDR3 is 16 amino acids. Germline CDR1 and CDR2: SNHLY and FYNNEI.

V is TRBV27 and J is TRBJ2-7; 8 positions match TRBD1. Per the germline V gene, CDR1 is MNHEY and CDR2 is SMNVEV (reference sequence). V lost 3 bases, J lost 4 bases, and 8 bases stayed unmatched. The CDR3 extends over 15 amino acids. Here the CDR3 DNA reads TGTGCCAGCAGTTTGGGACAGGCAATTTTTTACGAGCAGTACTTC. This gives the protein CASSLGQAIFYEQYF.

The rearrangement joins TRBV5-1 to TRBJ2-5, with D possibly matching TRBD1 (6 bases). The CDR3 has 15 residues. V lost 9 bases, J lost 1 base, and 19 bases lay in between. The germline V gene encodes CDR1 SGHRS and CDR2 YFSETQ. The CDR3, as DNA: TGCGCCACCACCCTAACAGGGTCTGGCCAAGAGACCCAGTACTTC. Amino acid sequence: CATTLTGSGQETQYF.

This clone was counted between two and nine times. The chain joins TRBV25-1 to TRBJ1-6, with no clear D. Trimming shortened V by 1 base and J by 16 bases, and 17 bases separated the two germline ends. CDR3 length equals 14 residues. Germline V gene lookup returns CDR1 MGHDK and CDR2 SYGVNS. The CDR3 DNA reads as TGTGCCAGCAGTGAATGGAGGAGGACTAACGTACTCCACTTT. The encoded protein is CASSEWRRTNVLHF.